This T cell receptor beta chain was documented in a study of blood T cell repertoires in COVID-19. Authors' data handling: Quantification of nucleated cells was approximated via reference gene primer amplification. Sequencing used immunoSEQ multiplex PCR; TCRdb keeps in-frame clones, though not all of them. V and J calls and clone size come straight from that table; D and trimming were deduced from the DNA. The table has fewer than 200,000 clones, about nine tenths seen once. V lost 1 base, J lost 5 bases, and 7 bases stayed unmatched. The CDR3 has 15 amino acids. Per germline, CDR1 LGHNA and CDR2 YSLEER.

This receptor was taken from a woman younger than 35 who had recovered from COVID-19. The sequenced material came from PBMCs or T cells enriched from blood (not recorded which). The gene calls are TRBV4-3 and TRBJ2-7; 8 bases match TRBD1. The CDR3 bases are TGCGCCAGCAGCCAAGTTTGGCAGGGGGCTCACGAGCAGTACTTC. Encoded protein: CASSQVWQGAHEQYF.